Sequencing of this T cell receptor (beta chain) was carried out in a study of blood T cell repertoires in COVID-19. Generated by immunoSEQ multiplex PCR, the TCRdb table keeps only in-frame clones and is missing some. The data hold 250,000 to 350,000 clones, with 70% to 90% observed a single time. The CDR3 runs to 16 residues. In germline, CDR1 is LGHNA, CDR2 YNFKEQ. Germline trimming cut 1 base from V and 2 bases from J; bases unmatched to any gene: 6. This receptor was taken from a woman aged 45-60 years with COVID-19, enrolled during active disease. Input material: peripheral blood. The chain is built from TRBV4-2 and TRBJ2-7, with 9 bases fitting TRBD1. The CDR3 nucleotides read TGTGCCAGCAGCCAAGTTGGGGGACAGGGCGCCTACGAGCAGTACTTC. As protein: CASSQVGGQGAYEQYF.